This is a list of T cell receptor beta chains from one sample in a study of cytomegalovirus exposure and HLA in healthy donors. The repertoire was sequenced with immunoSEQ multiplex PCR; TCRdb's copy has only in-frame clones and lacks some. The sample has hundreds of thousands of clones, approximately 84% seen once. The sample comprised PBMCs. The source is a girl under 10 years old in good health and CMV-seronegative. Both conserved end residues are part of each CDR3. A D gene is named only where the DNA matches it firmly. Only part of the rows carry a size: once, few, many, or a class if the clone is expanded.

v_gene: TRBV4-1
abundance: -
j_gene: TRBJ2-3
d_gene: -
CDR3aa: CASSQVNLVSTDTQYF
CDR3nt: TGCGCCAGCAGCCAAGTAAACCTAGTTAGCACAGATACGCAGTATTTT

v_gene: TRBV4-2
abundance: -
j_gene: TRBJ2-1
d_gene: -
CDR3aa: CASSHNLAEQFF
CDR3nt: TGTGCCAGCAGCCATAACCTAGCGGAGCAGTTCTTC

v_gene: TRBV20-1
abundance: -
j_gene: TRBJ1-1
d_gene: -
CDR3aa: CSAERGTEAFF
CDR3nt: TGCAGTGCGGAACGGGGGACTGAAGCTTTCTTT

v_gene: TRBV10-2
abundance: once
j_gene: TRBJ1-1
d_gene: TRBD1
CDR3aa: CASSEPGQGDYTEAFF
CDR3nt: TGCGCCAGCAGTGAGCCGGGACAGGGGGACTACACTGAAGCTTTCTTT

v_gene: TRBV29-1
abundance: -
j_gene: TRBJ1-1
d_gene: -
CDR3aa: CSVGHFNTEAFF
CDR3nt: TGCAGCGTTGGACACTTTAACACTGAAGCTTTCTTT

v_gene: TRBV10-3
abundance: -
j_gene: TRBJ2-7
d_gene: -
CDR3aa: CAISGGGPTYEQYF
CDR3nt: TGTGCCATCAGTGGGGGGGGGCCCACCTACGAGCAGTACTTC

v_gene: TRBV19
abundance: once
j_gene: TRBJ1-5
d_gene: TRBD1
CDR3aa: CASSFYRGASDQPQHF
CDR3nt: TGTGCCAGTAGTTTTTACAGGGGAGCAAGCGATCAGCCCCAGCATTTT

v_gene: TRBV5-5
abundance: -
j_gene: TRBJ2-2
d_gene: -
CDR3aa: CASSPPVAGELFF
CDR3nt: TGTGCCAGCAGCCCCCCAGTCGCCGGGGAGCTGTTTTTT

v_gene: TRBV5-1
abundance: -
j_gene: TRBJ2-5
d_gene: -
CDR3aa: CASSTLSYRETQYF
CDR3nt: TGCGCCAGCAGCACCCTTAGCTACAGGGAGACCCAGTACTTC

v_gene: TRBV4-1
abundance: -
j_gene: TRBJ2-7
d_gene: TRBD2
CDR3aa: CASSQRLAETYEQYF
CDR3nt: TGCGCCAGCAGCCAAAGACTAGCGGAAACCTACGAGCAGTACTTC

v_gene: TRBV30
abundance: -
j_gene: TRBJ1-1
d_gene: -
CDR3aa: CAWSFDTQGTEAFF
CDR3nt: TGTGCCTGGAGCTTTGACACTCAGGGGACTGAAGCTTTCTTT

v_gene: TRBV19
abundance: -
j_gene: TRBJ1-1
d_gene: -
CDR3aa: CASRITGRNTEAFF
CDR3nt: TGTGCCAGTAGGATAACAGGTCGGAACACTGAAGCTTTCTTT

v_gene: TRBV27
abundance: once
j_gene: TRBJ2-4
d_gene: -
CDR3aa: CASSERSKNIQYF
CDR3nt: TGTGCCAGCAGTGAACGGTCCAAAAACATTCAGTACTTC

v_gene: TRBV28
abundance: -
j_gene: TRBJ2-2
d_gene: TRBD2
CDR3aa: CASYALAGEPNTGELFF
CDR3nt: TGTGCCAGCTACGCCTTAGCGGGGGAGCCCAACACCGGGGAGCTGTTTTTT

v_gene: TRBV13
abundance: -
j_gene: TRBJ2-7
d_gene: -
CDR3aa: CASSLKPLSSYEQYF
CDR3nt: TGTGCCAGCAGCTTAAAACCCCTAAGCTCCTACGAGCAGTACTTC

v_gene: TRBV5-1
abundance: -
j_gene: TRBJ2-1
d_gene: TRBD2
CDR3aa: CASSLVSGVSYNEQFF
CDR3nt: TGCGCCAGCAGCTTGGTTAGCGGGGTCTCCTACAATGAGCAGTTCTTC

v_gene: TRBV23-1
abundance: -
j_gene: TRBJ1-2
d_gene: TRBD1
CDR3aa: CASRLTGPTVMGYTF
CDR3nt: TGCGCCAGCAGGCTGACAGGGCCCACGGTAATGGGCTACACCTTC

v_gene: TRBV2
abundance: once
j_gene: TRBJ2-4
d_gene: -
CDR3aa: CASSEQANIQYF
CDR3nt: TGTGCCAGCAGTGAACAGGCAAACATTCAGTACTTC

v_gene: TRBV9
abundance: once
j_gene: TRBJ1-5
d_gene: TRBD1
CDR3aa: CASSVVATGVGNQPQHF
CDR3nt: TGTGCCAGCAGCGTAGTTGCGACAGGGGTTGGTAATCAGCCCCAGCATTTT

v_gene: TRBV11-2
abundance: -
j_gene: TRBJ2-3
d_gene: TRBD2
CDR3aa: CASSSSGRSTDTQYF
CDR3nt: TGTGCCAGCAGCTCTAGCGGGAGAAGCACAGATACGCAGTATTTT

v_gene: TRBV7-9
abundance: -
j_gene: TRBJ2-7
d_gene: -
CDR3aa: CASSFMGEVPYEQYF
CDR3nt: TGTGCCAGCAGCTTTATGGGGGAGGTTCCCTACGAGCAGTACTTC

v_gene: TRBV10-3
abundance: -
j_gene: TRBJ2-1
d_gene: -
CDR3aa: CAISEASPYNEQFF
CDR3nt: TGTGCCATCAGTGAGGCGAGCCCCTACAATGAGCAGTTCTTC

v_gene: TRBV14
abundance: once
j_gene: TRBJ2-7
d_gene: TRBD2
CDR3aa: CASRTGGPYEQYF
CDR3nt: TGTGCCAGCAGGACGGGAGGGCCCTACGAGCAGTACTTC

v_gene: TRBV6-5
abundance: -
j_gene: TRBJ2-1
d_gene: TRBD2
CDR3aa: CAASGGPYEQFF
CDR3nt: TGTGCCGCGTCGGGGGGGCCTTATGAGCAGTTCTTC